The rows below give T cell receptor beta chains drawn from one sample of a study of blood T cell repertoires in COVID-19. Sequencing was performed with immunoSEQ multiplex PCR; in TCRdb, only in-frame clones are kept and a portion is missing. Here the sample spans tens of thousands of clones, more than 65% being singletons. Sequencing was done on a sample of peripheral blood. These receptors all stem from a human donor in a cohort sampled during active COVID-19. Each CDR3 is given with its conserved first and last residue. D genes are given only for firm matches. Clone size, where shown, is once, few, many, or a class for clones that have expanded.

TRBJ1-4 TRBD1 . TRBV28 TGTGCCAGCAGCCTGGGACAGGGAGAAAAACTGTTTTTT CASSLGQGEKLFF
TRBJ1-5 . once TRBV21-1 TGTGCCAGCAGCAAAGAAAGGACGGGATTGAAACCTAGAAGCAATCAGCCCCAGCATTTT CASSKERTGLKPRSNQPQHF
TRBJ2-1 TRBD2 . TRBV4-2 TGTGCCAGCAGCCAAGATGGGGCGGGAGGTCTAGGAAATGAGCAGTTCTTC CASSQDGAGGLGNEQFF
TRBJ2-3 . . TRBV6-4 TGTGCCAGCAGTGCTTGGGGGCCAAACACGAAGGGCACAGATACGCAGTATTTT CASSAWGPNTKGTDTQYF
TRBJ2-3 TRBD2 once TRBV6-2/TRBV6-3 TGTGCCAGCAGCCCGCGGGAGGCCCAAGATACGCAGTATTTT CASSPREAQDTQYF
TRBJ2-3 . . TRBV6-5 TGTGCCAGCAGGGGGGCCGGAGCTAGGGATACGCAGTATTTT CASRGAGARDTQYF
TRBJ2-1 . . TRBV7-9 TGTGCCAGCAGCCGTCTGGCGGGAAGGAATGAGCAGTTCTTC CASSRLAGRNEQFF
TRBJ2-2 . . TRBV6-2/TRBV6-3 TGTGCCAGCAGTACTATAGACACCGGGGAGCTGTTTTTT CASSTIDTGELFF
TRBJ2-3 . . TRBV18 TGTGCCAGCTCACCGCAAGACAGAACTAGCACAGATACGCAGTATTTT CASSPQDRTSTDTQYF
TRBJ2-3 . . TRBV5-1 TGCGCCAGCAGCTTGGCGGCAGGTGGCACAGATACGCAGTATTTT CASSLAAGGTDTQYF
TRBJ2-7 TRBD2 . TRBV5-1 TGCGCCAGCACGAGCGGGAGCACCTACGAGCAGTACTTC CASTSGSTYEQYF
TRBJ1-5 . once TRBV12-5 TGTGCTAGTGCCAACGGGGTCTTGAACCTAGAGGGACAGCCCCAGCATTTT CASANGVLNLEGQPQHF
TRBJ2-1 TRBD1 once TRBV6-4 TGTGCCAGCAGTGACGGGACAGGGGGAAATGAGCAGTTCTTC CASSDGTGGNEQFF
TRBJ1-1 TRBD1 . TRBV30 TGTGCCTGGAGTCATAACAGGGGCACTGAAGCTTTCTTT CAWSHNRGTEAFF
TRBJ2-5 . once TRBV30 TGTGCCTGGAGTGGAGGGCACCAAGAGACCCAGTACTTC CAWSGGHQETQYF
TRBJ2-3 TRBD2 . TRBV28 TGTGCCAGCAGTCACCGGGGGACTAGCGGGACTAGCACAGATACGCAGTATTTT CASSHRGTSGTSTDTQYF
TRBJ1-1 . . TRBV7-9 TGTGCCAGCAGCTTAGACCTGGGGGGGGCAGGGACTGAAGCTTTCTTT CASSLDLGGAGTEAFF
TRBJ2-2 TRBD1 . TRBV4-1 TGCGCCAGCAGCCAAAGGACAGGGATTACCGGGGAGCTGTTTTTT CASSQRTGITGELFF
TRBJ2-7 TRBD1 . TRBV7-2 TGTGCCAGCAGCTCGGACAGGGGGTACGAGCAGTACTTC CASSSDRGYEQYF
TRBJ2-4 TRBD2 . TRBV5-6 TGTGCCAGCAGCTTGTATCTAGCGGGAGGGAACATTCAGTACTTC CASSLYLAGGNIQYF
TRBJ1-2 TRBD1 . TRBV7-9 TGTGCCAGCAGCCTCCGGGACAGGGATTATGGCTACACCTTC CASSLRDRDYGYTF
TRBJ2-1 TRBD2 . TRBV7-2 TGTGCCAGCAGCTTAGAATCTAGCGGGAGCAGCAATGAGCAGTTCTTC CASSLESSGSSNEQFF
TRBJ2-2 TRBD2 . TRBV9 TGTGCCAGCAGCGTAGACGGGAGGCCCAGCGGGGAGCTGTTTTTT CASSVDGRPSGELFF
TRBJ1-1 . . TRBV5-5 TGTGCCAGCAGCTTCGAGGAAAGGGAGAATGAAGCTTTCTTT CASSFEERENEAFF
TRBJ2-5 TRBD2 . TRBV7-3 TGTGCCAGCAGCTCTGGACTAGCGCCAGAGCAAGAGACCCAGTACTTC CASSSGLAPEQETQYF
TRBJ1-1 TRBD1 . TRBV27 TGTGCCAGCAGCCGGACAGGGGATGGAGGCACTGAAGCTTTCTTT CASSRTGDGGTEAFF
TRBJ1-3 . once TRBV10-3 TGTGCCATCAGTGAGGACAGGGGAAACACCATATATTTT CAISEDRGNTIYF
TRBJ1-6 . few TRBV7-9 TGTGCCAGCAGCTTAACGGGGACACCGAAGGAGTCACCCCTCCACTTT CASSLTGTPKESPLHF
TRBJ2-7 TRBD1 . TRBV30 TGTGCCTGGTCGGGACAGGGGTTCTACGAGCAGTACTTC CAWSGQGFYEQYF
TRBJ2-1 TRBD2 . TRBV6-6 TGTGCCAGCACTTCTTTGACTAAGGGCGGGAGGGGACGGTTCTTC CASTSLTKGGRGRFF
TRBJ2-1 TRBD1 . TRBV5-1 TGCGCCAGCAGCCCCGGGACAGGACTACGGAAAGAGCAGTTCTTC CASSPGTGLRKEQFF
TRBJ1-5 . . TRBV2 TGTGCCAGCAGAAGTCAGATTAGCAATCAGCCCCAGCATTTT CASRSQISNQPQHF
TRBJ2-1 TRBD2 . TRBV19 TGTGCCAGTACCCCCCGAGCGGGAGGGTCCTACAATGAGCAGTTCTTC CASTPRAGGSYNEQFF
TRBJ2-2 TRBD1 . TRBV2 TGTGCCAGCAGCGGACAGGGGATCGGGGAGCTGTTTTTT CASSGQGIGELFF
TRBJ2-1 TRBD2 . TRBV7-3 TGTGCCAGCAGCTCGGCTTCGGGACTAGTAAATGAGCAGTTCTTC CASSSASGLVNEQFF
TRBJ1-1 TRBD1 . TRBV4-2 TGTGCCAGCAGCCAAGTCTCCGGGACAGATGAAGCTTTCTTT CASSQVSGTDEAFF
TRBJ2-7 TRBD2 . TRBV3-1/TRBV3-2 TGTGCCAGCAGCCCGGGACTAGCGCGAAGCCACGAGCAGTACTTC CASSPGLARSHEQYF
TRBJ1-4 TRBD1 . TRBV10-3 TGTGCCATCAGTGGAATGAGAGGGGGCGGCGAAAAACTGTTTTTT CAISGMRGGGEKLFF
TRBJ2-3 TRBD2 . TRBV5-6 TGTGCCAGCACCCTCCTAGCGGGAGGGGGAGATACGCAGTATTTT CASTLLAGGGDTQYF
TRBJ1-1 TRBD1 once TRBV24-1 TGTGCCACCAGTGGGACAGGGCGGAACACTGAAGCTTTCTTT CATSGTGRNTEAFF